The rows below give T cell receptor beta chains drawn from one sample of a study of human T cells and chemical hapten exposure. TCRdb itself ran the reads through MiXCR, one entry per CDR3 protein. Of 120,000 or so distinct CDR3 sequences listed, less than 10% are singletons. The sequencing sample was made of whole blood. The origin of the receptors is a human donor in good health. Some clones in this sample may be carry-over from other donors' samples. Each CDR3 is given with its conserved first and last residue. The D gene is left open where the match is weak. The size entry is marked missing in some rows and otherwise reads once, few, many or a size class.

>-|TRBV15|-|TRBJ2-7
TGTGCCACCAGCCGCTCTAGAGGGCTAGCTGCCGAGCAGTACTTC
CATSRSRGLAAEQYF
>many|TRBV12-3/TRBV12-4|TRBD1|TRBJ2-5
TGTGCCAGCAGTCCTTCCTCCGGGACAGGGTTCCAAGAGACCCAGTACTTC
CASSPSSGTGFQETQYF
>-|TRBV6-5|-|TRBJ2-3
TGTGCCAGCAGTTACTCACAGGGTTTGGCAGATACGCAGTATTTT
CASSYSQGLADTQYF
>many|TRBV20-1|TRBD1|TRBJ2-3
TGCAGTGCTAGTGACCGGGACAGGGGGCTTTGGACAGATACGCAGTATTTT
CSASDRDRGLWTDTQYF
>few|TRBV7-9|-|TRBJ2-2
TGTGCCAGCAGCTCCAGCTCGAACACCGGGGAGCTGTTTTTT
CASSSSSNTGELFF
>few|TRBV20-1|-|TRBJ2-1
TGCAGTGCTAGTCACCCCGGGGCGTCGGCGGGACCTTCTTCCTACAATGAGCAGTTCTTC
CSASHPGASAGPSSYNEQFF
>-|TRBV12-3/TRBV12-4|TRBD1|TRBJ1-5
TGTGCCAGCAGTTTCTCTCTAGGAACAGGGGAATCTTATAGCAATCAGCCCCAGCATTTT
CASSFSLGTGESYSNQPQHF
>many|TRBV7-6|-|TRBJ1-6
TGTGCCAGCAGCCCGTTGGAGCAACGGGGGACGAGTGATTCACCCCTCCACTTT
CASSPLEQRGTSDSPLHF
>few|TRBV20-1|-|TRBJ1-1
TGCAGTGCTATTGGACGGATGAACACTGAAGCTTTCTTT
CSAIGRMNTEAFF
>many|TRBV11-2|-|TRBJ2-5
TGTGCCAGCAGCTTTTACCAAGAGACCCAGTACTTC
CASSFYQETQYF
>-|TRBV5-4|-|TRBJ2-3
TGTGCCAGCAGCTTGAGTGCAGATACGCAGTATTTT
CASSLSADTQYF
>few|TRBV27|TRBD2|TRBJ2-5
TGTGCCAGCAGCCGCCGGACTAGCGAAGAGACCCAGTACTTC
CASSRRTSEETQYF
>-|TRBV7-2|-|TRBJ2-6
TGTGCCAGCAGCCCATTGAGGTATATCTCTGGGGCCAACGTCCTGACTTTC
CASSPLRYISGANVLTF
>-|TRBV7-2|TRBD1|TRBJ2-3
TGTGCCAGCAGCTCCCGGACAGGGATCTTTGATACGCAGTATTTT
CASSSRTGIFDTQYF
>many|TRBV27|-|TRBJ1-5
TGTGCCAGCAGTTTTCCAAACCCTCAGGAGAATAGCAATCAGCCCCAGCATTTT
CASSFPNPQENSNQPQHF
>-|TRBV27|TRBD2|TRBJ2-1
TGTGCCAGCAGTCCGCCGGGACTAGCGGCCCCGAGGATGTTCTTC
CASSPPGLAAPRMFF
>few|TRBV20-1|TRBD1|TRBJ2-1
TGCAGTGCTGTCCGGGACAGGGCTGATGAGCAGTTCTTC
CSAVRDRADEQFF
>once|TRBV19|-|TRBJ1-5
TGTGCCAGTAGTATAAAGGGAGGAGGACCCCAGCATTTT
CASSIKGGGPQHF
>-|TRBV29-1|-|TRBJ1-2
TGCAGCGTTGAGGGGGGCTCACTATATGGCTACACCTTC
CSVEGGSLYGYTF
>-|TRBV7-2|-|TRBJ2-1
TGTGCCAGCAGGAAATTCGGAGAAGGATCGGGCAATGAGCAGTTCTTC
CASRKFGEGSGNEQFF
>many|TRBV7-9|-|TRBJ1-5
TGTGCCAGCAGCTTAGGTCCGGGATTCAATCAGCCCCAGCATTTT
CASSLGPGFNQPQHF
>-|TRBV27|-|TRBJ1-5
TGTGCCAGCAGTTTCGACGGCGATCAGCCCCAGCATTTT
CASSFDGDQPQHF
>many|TRBV13|TRBD1|TRBJ2-2
TGTGCCAGCAGCCCCGACAGGGAATCAGGGTCCGCGAACACCGGGGAGCTGTTTTTT
CASSPDRESGSANTGELFF
>many|TRBV5-5|-|TRBJ2-3
TGTGCCAGCAGCTTGGGCCCCTTAGGGGCAGATACGCAGTATTTT
CASSLGPLGADTQYF
>few|TRBV7-8|TRBD1|TRBJ2-5
TGTGCCAGCAGCTTAGCGGGACAGAAACACTTC
CASSLAGQKHF
>-|TRBV5-4|TRBD2|TRBJ2-1
TGTGCCAGCAGCGCGCAGACTAGCGGGGTTTACAATGAGCAGTTCTTC
CASSAQTSGVYNEQFF
>-|TRBV6-5|-|TRBJ1-1
TGTGCCAGCAGTCGGGACATCATGAACACTGAAGCTTTCTTT
CASSRDIMNTEAFF
>few|TRBV9|TRBD1|TRBJ2-2
TGTGCCAGCAGCGGCCAAGGACAGGGGTACACCGGGGAGCTGTTTTTT
CASSGQGQGYTGELFF
>once|TRBV28|TRBD2|TRBJ2-3
TGTGCCAGCATCAGCTCGGGACTAGCGGGAGCCACAGATACGCAGTATTTT
CASISSGLAGATDTQYF
>-|TRBV6-5|TRBD2|TRBJ2-2
TGTGCCAGCAGTTACGGCGGACTAGCGATAGGGGGCGGGGAGCTGTTTTTT
CASSYGGLAIGGGELFF
>-|TRBV7-9|TRBD1|TRBJ2-1
TGTGCCAGCAGCTCCCTCGGACAGGGGGGACATGAGCAGTTCTTC
CASSSLGQGGHEQFF
>many|TRBV2|-|TRBJ2-7
TGTGCCACTCTTCCCGGGACTTCTAACTACGAGCAGTACTTC
CATLPGTSNYEQYF
>-|TRBV13|-|TRBJ2-7
TGTGCCAGCAGCTTTAGCAGGACCTACGAGCAGTACTTC
CASSFSRTYEQYF
>many|TRBV29-1|-|TRBJ1-4
TGCAGCGTCAAATACCCCAGTGTCGGCCCAGCGGGGGGAACTAATGAAAAACTGTTTTTT
CSVKYPSVGPAGGTNEKLFF
>many|TRBV7-6|TRBD2|TRBJ2-1
TGTGCCAGCAGCTTAACGCTAGCGGGACCAGTGGGAAATGAGCAGTTCTTC
CASSLTLAGPVGNEQFF
>-|TRBV12-3/TRBV12-4|TRBD1|TRBJ2-4
TGTGCCAGCAGTTGGGGCCCGGGACAGGAGGGAGCCAAAAACATTCAGTACTTC
CASSWGPGQEGAKNIQYF
>many|TRBV12-5|-|TRBJ1-5
TGTGCTAGTGGTCAATCGGGGGGCCAGCCCCAGCATTTT
CASGQSGGQPQHF
>few|TRBV11-2|-|TRBJ2-1
TGTGCCAGCAGCGCCCGTTTGGGTGAGCAGTTCTTC
CASSARLGEQFF
>few|TRBV10-3|TRBD1|TRBJ1-2
TGTGCCATCAGTGATATCGTAGGACAGGTTCGCTATGGCTACACCTTC
CAISDIVGQVRYGYTF
>-|TRBV11-2|-|TRBJ2-1
TGTGCCAGCAGCTGGGGGGATCCCTACAATGAGCAGTTCTTC
CASSWGDPYNEQFF
>many|TRBV18|TRBD1|TRBJ1-4
TGTGCCAGCTCGACGGACAGGGGGAAGGAAAAACTGTTTTTT
CASSTDRGKEKLFF
>-|TRBV29-1|-|TRBJ1-1
TGCAGCGTTGCCACAGCTGAAGCTTTCTTT
CSVATAEAFF
>many|TRBV25-1|TRBD1|TRBJ1-5
TGTGCCAGCACCCAAGGGGGACAGGGACCCCCTAGGAGCAATCAGCCCCAGCATTTT
CASTQGGQGPPRSNQPQHF